These 5 T cell receptor beta chains were sequenced from one sample in a study of T-cell reconstitution after alpha-beta-depleted transplantation in children. Unique molecular identifiers were incorporated into the prepared TCRbeta library. TCRdb used MiXCR to reprocess the PCR reads, holding one entry per CDR3 protein. This sample has roughly 310,000 distinct CDR3 sequences; over 20% occur once, and the top ten carry approximately 11%. The sequenced sample was PBMCs, mostly from graft donor cells, obtained 180 days after TCRalphabeta/CD19-depleted stem cell transplant. The source is a male patient aged 5 to 17 who had a stem cell transplant for acute lymphoblastic leukemia, so the T cells may come from the graft donor.

This clonotype has a handful of counts. The chain employs TRBV10-3 and TRBJ2-3; 7 positions agree with TRBD2. Germline CDR1 is ENHRY and CDR2 is SYGVKD. CDR3 size: 18 residues. Trimming took 4 bases from V and 0 from J; bases not matched to a gene: 13. The CDR3 is CAISALAGAPSSTDTQYF. CDR3 DNA: TGTGCCATCAGTGCCCTGGCGGGAGCTCCCTCTAGCACAGATACGCAGTATTTT.

This clonotype was observed a few times. V usage is TRBV5-6 and J usage is TRBJ2-4; weak D call: TRBD1 (5 bases). Germline CDR1 is SGHDT and CDR2 is YYEEEE. V was cut by 2 bases and J by 0 bases, with 15 bases left in between. CDR3 length equals 17 residues. This chain's CDR3 is CASSFNQGLAAKNIQYF. CDR3 DNA sequence: TGTGCCAGCAGCTTTAACCAGGGTTTAGCAGCCAAAAACATTCAGTACTTC.

Only a few counts were recorded for this clonotype. The chain links TRBV30 to TRBJ2-1; no clear D gene. V was cut by 3 bases and J by 4 bases, with 7 bases left in between. This CDR3 has 12 residues. Looked up from germline, CDR1 is GTSNPN and CDR2 is SVGIG (reference sequence). CDR3 sequence reads: CAWRPQYNEQFF. CDR3 sequence (DNA): TGTGCCTGGAGGCCCCAGTACAATGAGCAGTTCTTC.

The J gene is TRBJ2-7, the V gene TRBV27; TRBD2 agrees at 10 bases. The germline V gene has CDR1 MNHEY and CDR2 SMNVEV (reference sequence). The CDR3 runs 13 residues. The V and J ends lost 6 bases and 4 bases, in that order; junction bases with no gene match: 3. In DNA, the CDR3 is TGTGCCAGCAGCGTGACTAGCGGGTACGAGCAGTACTTC. Translated, it gives CASSVTSGYEQYF.

The chain employs TRBV6-2 or TRBV6-3 and TRBJ2-3; 12 positions match TRBD2. The CDR3 is made up of 16 amino acids. Germline-derived CDR1 and CDR2 are MNHEY and SVGEGT. V trimming: 3 bases; J trimming: 4 bases; junction bases outside the gene matches: 5. This CDR3 reads CASSYSGLAGSDTQYF. The CDR3 DNA reads TGTGCCAGCAGTTATTCGGGACTAGCGGGCTCAGATACGCAGTATTTT.